This is a list of T cell receptor beta chains from one sample in a study of CD8+ T cells in alopecia areata. The protocol was immunoSEQ multiplex PCR, while the TCRdb copy is restricted to in-frame clones and leaves out a portion. The sample holds some 120,000 clones, around 60% seen once. Sequenced here: CD4+ T cells sorted from blood, sampled at week 0. The source is a human donor with alopecia areata. Each CDR3 is given with its conserved first and last residue. The D gene is left open where the match is weak. Not every row has a clone size; where given, it reads once, few, many or a size class.

j_call,v_call,d_call,clone_size,cdr3_aa,cdr3_nt
TRBJ2-7,TRBV4-3,TRBD1,.,CASSQGSTGSPVVQYF,TGCGCCAGCAGCCAAGGTTCGACAGGGTCCCCGGTGGTGCAGTACTTC
TRBJ2-5,TRBV4-3,TRBD2,.,CASSRTSVQETQYF,TGCGCCAGCAGCCGGACTAGCGTCCAAGAGACCCAGTACTTC
TRBJ2-7,TRBV4-3,TRBD1,.,CASSQKSGGMYEQYF,TGCGCCAGCAGCCAAAAGTCAGGGGGCATGTACGAGCAGTACTTC
TRBJ1-5,TRBV29-1,TRBD1,.,CSVVTGDNQPQHF,TGCAGCGTTGTGACAGGGGATAATCAGCCCCAGCATTTT
TRBJ2-7,TRBV13,.,once,CASSRRTEQYF,TGTGCCAGCAGCCGACGGACCGAGCAGTACTTC
TRBJ2-7,TRBV5-6,TRBD1,.,CASSGDRVPYEQYF,TGTGCCAGCAGCGGGGACAGGGTGCCCTACGAGCAGTACTTC
TRBJ1-2,TRBV6-5,.,few,CASSVSGTPNYGYTF,TGTGCCAGCAGTGTCTCCGGGACACCTAACTATGGCTACACCTTC
TRBJ1-5,TRBV2,.,few,CASSWVPQGNQPQHF,TGTGCCAGCAGTTGGGTACCCCAGGGCAATCAGCCCCAGCATTTT
TRBJ2-7,TRBV4-1,.,.,CASSQDDQYEQYF,TGCGCCAGCAGCCAAGATGACCAGTACGAGCAGTACTTC
TRBJ1-2,TRBV5-4,TRBD1,.,CASSYPTGGEGYTF,TGTGCCAGCAGTTATCCCACAGGGGGCGAAGGCTACACCTTC